The next 24 T cell receptor beta chains were all read from a single sample in a study of blood T cells in healthy people across ages. Sample-barcoded 5' priming and a J-beta primer mix drove a second PCR of roughly 6 to 12 cycles. MiXCR was run by TCRdb on the 5' RACE reads, yielding one entry per CDR3 protein. This sample carries about 1.6 million distinct CDR3 sequences, 30% to 35% of them seen once, and the ten largest clones take about 11%. The sample was blood. Receptors originate from a woman between 25 and 40 years old in good health.

The chain links TRBV9 to TRBJ1-2, with D uncertain. Germline V gene sequence: CDR1 SGDLS, CDR2 YYNGEE. This CDR3 has 15 residues. V was pared by 0 bases and J by 0 bases, with 9 bases between. CDR3 sequence reads: CASSVDSNANYGYTF. CDR3 nucleotide sequence: TGTGCCAGCAGCGTAGACAGCAACGCTAACTATGGCTACACCTTC.

J is TRBJ1-1 and V is TRBV5-1; no reliable D call. Per germline, CDR1 SGHRS and CDR2 YFSETQ. There are 15 residues in the CDR3. V gave up 0 bases and J gave up 8 bases, with 17 bases separating them. Here the CDR3 reads CASSLALGTHVEAFF. The CDR3 DNA reads TGCGCCAGCAGCTTGGCTCTGGGCACCCACGTCGAAGCTTTCTTT.

This clonotype was detected only a few times. The chain links TRBV28 to TRBJ1-2; TRBD1 aligns across 7 bases. The CDR3 spans 15 residues. V shed 0 bases and J 2 bases; nucleotides not matched to a gene: 3. The germline V gene has CDR1 MDHEN and CDR2 SYDVKM. The CDR3 sequence: CASSLWAQGNYGYTF. The CDR3 region has the DNA TGTGCCAGCAGTTTATGGGCACAGGGGAACTATGGCTACACCTTC.

The chain combines TRBV5-6 with TRBJ2-6; 7 bases map to TRBD2. Per germline, CDR1 SGHDT and CDR2 YYEEEE. J gave up 2 bases and V 4 bases, and 9 bases lay outside the gene matches. This CDR3 spans 17 amino acids. The CDR3 spells CASSLERGVAGANVLTF. In DNA form, the CDR3 reads TGTGCCAGCAGCCTGGAACGGGGGGTCGCTGGGGCCAACGTCCTGACTTTC. The full variable domain, with the rest looked up from reference TRBV5-6 and TRBJ2-6, is DAGVTQSPTHLIKTRGQQVTLRCSPKSGHDTVSWYQQALGQGPQFIFQYYEEEERQRGNFPDRFSGHQFPNYSSELNVNALLLGDSALYLCASSLERGVAGANVLTFGAGSRLTVL.

V is TRBV29-1 and J is TRBJ2-7; either TRBD1 or TRBD2 may fit D (7 bases each). This CDR3 comprises 14 residues. V was cut by 6 bases and J by 1 base, with 16 bases left in between. Germline V CDR1 and CDR2: SQVTM, ANQGSEA. The CDR3 DNA reads TGCAGCGTGGGGGGGACAGTAGGTTCCTACGAGCAGTACTTC. Protein product: CSVGGTVGSYEQYF.

This chain uses TRBV3-1 with TRBJ2-5; TRBD2 is a possible D gene (6 bases). The J call is in doubt because the DNA end fits TRBJ2-7 better. Germline V gene sequence: CDR1 LGHDT, CDR2 YNNKEL (reference sequence). This CDR3 spans 12 amino acids. The CDR3 loop reads CASSGGMYEQYF. In nucleotides, the CDR3 is TGTGCCAGCAGCGGAGGGATGTACGAGCAGTACTTC.

This clonotype has a handful of counts. V is TRBV11-2 and J is TRBJ2-1; 14 nucleotides agree with TRBD2. Unmatched junction bases numbered 3, after V lost 3 bases and J lost 2 bases. Germline V lookup: CDR1 SGHAT, CDR2 FQNNGV. CDR3 size: 17 residues. The CDR3 loop reads CASSLGTSGGAYNEQFF. The CDR3 nucleotides are TGTGCCAGCAGCTTGGGGACTAGCGGGGGCGCCTACAATGAGCAGTTCTTC.

The CDR3 sequence: CSARGRTGLDYGYTF. CDR3 bases: TGCAGTGCTAGAGGTAGGACAGGGTTGGACTATGGCTACACCTTC. This sequence joins TRBV20-1 and TRBJ1-2; 8 nucleotides line up with TRBD1. This CDR3 contains 15 residues. Germline CDR1 reads DFQATT; CDR2 reads SNEGSKA (reference sequence). The V segment lost 1 base and the J segment 3 bases; nucleotides outside the gene matches: 7.

This chain joins TRBV20-1 and TRBJ1-2, with D possibly matching TRBD1 (5 bases). Germline V gene lookup returns CDR1 DFQATT and CDR2 SNEGSKA (reference sequence). The CDR3 is 15 amino acids. Deletions cut 7 bases from V and 3 bases from J, with 21 bases between. The CDR3 region is CSGDPGPRPDYGYTF. As DNA, the CDR3 is TGCAGTGGGGATCCGGGACCCAGGCCAGACTATGGCTACACCTTC.

There are a few counts of this clonotype. The V gene is TRBV20-1, the J gene TRBJ2-1, with a weak D call TRBD1 (6 bases). CDR1 is DFQATT, CDR2 SNEGSKA, per germline (reference sequence). This CDR3 is built from 14 residues. Trimming pared 6 bases from V and 0 bases from J, leaving 12 bases between. The DNA of the CDR3 is TGCAGTGCCAAACAGGGTTCCTCCTACAATGAGCAGTTCTTC. Its translation is CSAKQGSSYNEQFF.

The genes are TRBV13 and TRBJ2-7; 10 bases map to TRBD1. Looked up from germline, CDR1 is PRHDT and CDR2 is FYEKMQ (reference sequence). Trimming removed 4 bases from V and 4 bases from J; junction bases left unmatched: 7. The CDR3 is 15 residues long. The CDR3: CASSSPDRGLYEQYF. CDR3 coding DNA: TGTGCCAGCAGCTCCCCCGACAGGGGGCTGTACGAGCAGTACTTC.

This clonotype was found a few times. J is TRBJ2-7 and V is TRBV24-1; 8 nucleotides match TRBD1. The CDR3 loop spans 15 amino acids. Germline assignment: CDR1 KGHDR and CDR2 SFDVKD. V was pared by 4 bases and J by 2 bases, with 6 bases of the junction left unmatched. The CDR3 is CATSEGDRGAYEQYF. The DNA for the CDR3 is TGTGCCACCAGTGAGGGAGACAGGGGAGCCTACGAGCAGTACTTC.

This clonotype was observed at least ten times. The V gene is TRBV18, the J gene TRBJ2-3, with D perhaps matching TRBD2 (5 bases). The CDR3 is made up of 12 amino acids. Trimming removed 4 bases at V and 7 bases at J, with 9 bases between. Germline lookup yields CDR1 KGHSH and CDR2 LQKENI. CDR3 sequence reads: CASSLERNTQYF. The CDR3 nucleotides are TGTGCCAGCTCACTCGAGCGGAATACGCAGTATTTT. The variable domain in full, completed from reference TRBV18 and TRBJ2-3, reads NAGVMQNPRHLVRRRGQEARLRCSPMKGHSHVYWYRQLPEEGLKFMVYLQKENIIDESGMPKERFSAEFPKEGPSILRIQQVVRGDSAAYFCASSLERNTQYFGPGTRLTVL.

This clonotype was observed once. V gene TRBV9 combines with J gene TRBJ2-1; no clear D. The CDR3 has 15 residues. CDR1 and CDR2 (germline): SGDLS, YYNGEE. Between the trimmed V and J ends, which lost 1 base and 1 base, there was a span of 9 bases. CDR3 sequence: CASSVSRISYNEQFF. The CDR3 DNA is TGTGCCAGCAGCGTATCCCGGATTTCCTACAATGAGCAGTTCTTC. Supplemented by reference TRBV9 and TRBJ2-1, the full variable domain reads DSGVTQTPKHLITATGQRVTLRCSPRSGDLSVYWYQQSLDQGLQFLIQYYNGEERAKGNILERFSAQQFPDLHSELNLSSLELGDSALYFCASSVSRISYNEQFFGPGTRLTVL.

V is TRBV7-8 and J is TRBJ2-6; D is undetermined. This CDR3 comprises 17 residues. The germline CDR1 and CDR2 sequences are SGHVS and FQNEAQ. The germline V and J ends were trimmed by 2 bases and 4 bases, with 15 bases remaining between them. Here the CDR3 reads CASSLLGPLVGANVLTF. CDR3 coding DNA: TGTGCCAGCAGCTTATTGGGCCCTCTGGTCGGGGCCAACGTCCTGACTTTC.

This clonotype was recorded a few times. The CDR3 DNA sequence: TGTGCCAGCAGGGTAGCGGGAGTGAACAATGAGCAGTTCTTC. Translating it yields CASRVAGVNNEQFF. This chain uses TRBV6-5 with TRBJ2-1, with 9 bases fitting TRBD2. Germline V gives CDR1 MNHEY, CDR2 SVGAGI. The CDR3 extends over 14 amino acids. With 6 bases clipped from V and 5 bases from J, the junction kept 5 bases outside the gene matches.

About this clonotype: One junction end disagrees with the germline gene, perhaps due to a read error. The chain joins TRBV4-1 to TRBJ2-1; 16 bases map to TRBD2. CDR3 length equals 18 residues. Per the germline V gene, CDR1 is MGHRA and CDR2 is YSYEKL. The DNA of the CDR3 is TGCGCCAGCAGCCAAGTCCCGGGACTAGCGGGAGGGAACAATAAGCAGTTCTTC. It codes for CASSQVPGLAGGNNKQFF.

The rearrangement uses TRBV4-1 and TRBJ2-5; 8 bases are shared with TRBD2. This CDR3 is built from 16 residues. After removal of 0 bases from V and 5 bases from J, the junction contained 8 bases not matched to a gene. Looked up from germline, CDR1 is MGHRA and CDR2 is YSYEKL. CDR3 bases: TGCGCCAGCAGCCAAGAAACTAGCGGCCCTCGGGAGACCCAGTACTTC. Translating gives CASSQETSGPRETQYF.

The chain links TRBV5-1 to TRBJ1-2, with TRBD1 identical over 7 bases. The CDR3 covers 14 residues. Germline CDR1 and CDR2: SGHRS and YFSETQ. The V gene end was trimmed by 4 bases and the J gene end by 4 bases; junction bases not matched to a gene: 7. CDR3 bases: TGCGCCAGCAGCATCGGAGACAGGGCCTATGGCTACACCTTC. Amino acid sequence: CASSIGDRAYGYTF. The whole variable domain, filled in from reference TRBV5-1 and TRBJ1-2, reads KAGVTQTPRYLIKTRGQQVTLSCSPISGHRSVSWYQQTPGQGLQFLFEYFSETQRNKGNFPGRFSGRQFSNSRSEMNVSTLELGDSALYLCASSIGDRAYGYTFGSGTRLTVV.

This chain links TRBV28 with TRBJ2-7; 10 positions agree with TRBD2. CDR1 MDHEN and CDR2 SYDVKM come from the germline V gene. V trimming: 6 bases; J trimming: 2 bases; junction bases outside the gene matches: 4. The CDR3 length is 14 residues. Written as DNA, the CDR3 is TGTGCCAGCAGGGCTAGCGGGAGTGCCTACGAGCAGTACTTC. This gives the protein CASRASGSAYEQYF.

Here the CDR3 reads CASSLVRYRNTEAFF. CDR3 DNA sequence: TGTGCCAGCAGCTTAGTAAGATACAGGAACACTGAAGCTTTCTTT. The V call is TRBV7-2, the J call TRBJ1-1; no firm D call. Germline-derived CDR1 and CDR2 are SGHTA and FQGNSA. CDR3 length: 15 amino acids. V shed 1 base and J shed 1 base, with 10 bases lying between them.

The rearrangement uses TRBV3-1 and TRBJ1-2; D possibly corresponds to TRBD1 (6 bases). Germline lookup yields CDR1 LGHDT and CDR2 YNNKEL (reference sequence). Deletions cut 6 bases from V and 1 base from J, with 15 bases between. This CDR3 is 15 amino acids long. Written as DNA, the CDR3 is TGTGCCAGCAGTCCTAACAGGGCAGTTAACTATGGCTACACCTTC. The encoded protein is CASSPNRAVNYGYTF.

CDR3 sequence reads: CASTGGNRGNEQFF. In nucleotides, the CDR3 is TGTGCCAGCACCGGGGGGAATAGAGGCAATGAGCAGTTCTTC. The chain joins TRBV12-3 or TRBV12-4 to TRBJ2-1; TRBD2 matches 7 bases. CDR3 size: 14 residues. The V segment lost 7 bases and the J segment 6 bases; nucleotides outside the gene matches: 9.

V usage is TRBV11-2 and J usage is TRBJ2-4, with D perhaps TRBD1 (6 bases). Looked up from germline, CDR1 is SGHAT and CDR2 is FQNNGV. V gave up 4 bases and J gave up 0 bases, with 10 bases separating them. The CDR3 spans 15 residues. CDR3 amino acids: CASSSQGGAKNIQYF. CDR3 sequence (DNA): TGTGCCAGCAGCTCTCAAGGGGGAGCCAAAAACATTCAGTACTTC.